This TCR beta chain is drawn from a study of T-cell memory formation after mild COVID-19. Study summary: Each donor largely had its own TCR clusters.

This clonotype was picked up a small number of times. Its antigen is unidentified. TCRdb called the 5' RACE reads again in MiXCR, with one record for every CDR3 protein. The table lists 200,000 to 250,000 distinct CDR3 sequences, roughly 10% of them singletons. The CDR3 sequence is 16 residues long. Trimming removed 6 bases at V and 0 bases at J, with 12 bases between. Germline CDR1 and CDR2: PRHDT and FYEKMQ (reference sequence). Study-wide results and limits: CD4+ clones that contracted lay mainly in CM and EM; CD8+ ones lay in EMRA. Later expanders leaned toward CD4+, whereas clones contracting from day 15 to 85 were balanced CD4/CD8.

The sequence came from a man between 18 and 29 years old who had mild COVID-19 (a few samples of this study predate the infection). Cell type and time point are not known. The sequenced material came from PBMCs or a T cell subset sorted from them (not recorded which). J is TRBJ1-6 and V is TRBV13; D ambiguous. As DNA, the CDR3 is TGTGCCAGCAGTCTTTACAAGAGCTCCTATAATTCACCCCTCCACTTT. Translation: CASSLYKSSYNSPLHF.